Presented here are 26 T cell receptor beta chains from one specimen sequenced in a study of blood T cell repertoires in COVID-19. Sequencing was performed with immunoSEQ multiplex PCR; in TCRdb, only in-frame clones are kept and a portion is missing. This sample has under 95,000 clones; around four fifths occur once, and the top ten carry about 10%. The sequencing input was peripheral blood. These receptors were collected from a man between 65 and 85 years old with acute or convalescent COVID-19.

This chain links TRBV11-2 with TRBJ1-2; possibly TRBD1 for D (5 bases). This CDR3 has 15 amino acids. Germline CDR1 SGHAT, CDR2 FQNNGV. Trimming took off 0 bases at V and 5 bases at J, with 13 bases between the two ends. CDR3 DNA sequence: TGTGCCAGCAGCTTAGATCGGTTACGGGGGTATGGCTACACCTTC. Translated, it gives CASSLDRLRGYGYTF.

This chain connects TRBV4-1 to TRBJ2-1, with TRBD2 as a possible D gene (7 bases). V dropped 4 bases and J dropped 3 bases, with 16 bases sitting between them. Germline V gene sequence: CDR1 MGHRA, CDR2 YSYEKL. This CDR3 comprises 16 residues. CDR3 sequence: CASSRTNGGRYNEQFF. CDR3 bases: TGCGCCAGCAGCCGGACGAACGGGGGGCGCTACAATGAGCAGTTCTTC.

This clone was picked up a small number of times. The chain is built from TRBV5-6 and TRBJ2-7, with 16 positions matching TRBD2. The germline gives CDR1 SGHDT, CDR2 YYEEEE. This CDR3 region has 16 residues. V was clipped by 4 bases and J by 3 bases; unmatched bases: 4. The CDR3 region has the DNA TGTGCCAGCAGCGGGACTAGCGGGGGGGATTACTACGAGCAGTACTTC. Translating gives CASSGTSGGDYYEQYF.

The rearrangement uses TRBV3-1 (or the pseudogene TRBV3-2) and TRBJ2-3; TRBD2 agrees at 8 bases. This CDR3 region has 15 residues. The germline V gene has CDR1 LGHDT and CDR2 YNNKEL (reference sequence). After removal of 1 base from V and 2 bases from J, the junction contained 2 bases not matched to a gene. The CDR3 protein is CASSQGGGITDTQYF. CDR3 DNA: TGTGCCAGCAGCCAAGGCGGGGGGATCACAGATACGCAGTATTTT.

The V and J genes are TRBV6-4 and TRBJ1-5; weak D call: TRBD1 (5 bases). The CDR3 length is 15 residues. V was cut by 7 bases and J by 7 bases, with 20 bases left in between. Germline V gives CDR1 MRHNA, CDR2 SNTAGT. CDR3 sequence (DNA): TGTGCCAGCATCCGACGGGGGGGAAAAGGGCAGCCCCAGCATTTT. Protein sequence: CASIRRGGKGQPQHF.

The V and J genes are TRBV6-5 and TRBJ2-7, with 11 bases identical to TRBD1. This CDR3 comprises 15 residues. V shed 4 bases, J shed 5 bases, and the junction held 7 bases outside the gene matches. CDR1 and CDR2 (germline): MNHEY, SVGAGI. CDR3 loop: CASSSPGQGDDEQYF. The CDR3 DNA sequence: TGTGCCAGCAGTTCCCCGGGACAGGGGGACGACGAGCAGTACTTC.

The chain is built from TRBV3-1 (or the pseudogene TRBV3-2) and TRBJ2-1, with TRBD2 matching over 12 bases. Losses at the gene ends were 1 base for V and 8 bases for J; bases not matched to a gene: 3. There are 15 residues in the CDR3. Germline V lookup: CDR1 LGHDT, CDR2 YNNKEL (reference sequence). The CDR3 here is CASSQASGGGDEQFF. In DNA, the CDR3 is TGTGCCAGCAGCCAAGCTAGCGGGGGGGGCGATGAGCAGTTCTTC.

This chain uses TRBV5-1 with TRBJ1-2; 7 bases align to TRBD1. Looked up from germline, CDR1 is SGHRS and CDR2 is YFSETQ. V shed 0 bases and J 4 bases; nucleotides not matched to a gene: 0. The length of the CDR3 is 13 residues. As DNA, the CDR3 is TGCGCCAGCAGCTTGGGGGACAGCTATGGCTACACCTTC. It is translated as CASSLGDSYGYTF.

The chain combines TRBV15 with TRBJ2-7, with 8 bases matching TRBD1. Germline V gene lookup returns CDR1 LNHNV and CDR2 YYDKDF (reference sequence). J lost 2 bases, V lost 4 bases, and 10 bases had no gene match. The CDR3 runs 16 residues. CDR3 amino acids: CATSKERQGLTYEQYF. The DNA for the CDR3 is TGTGCCACCAGCAAAGAAAGACAGGGGCTAACCTACGAGCAGTACTTC. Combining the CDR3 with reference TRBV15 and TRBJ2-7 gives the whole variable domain DAMVIQNPRYQVTQFGKPVTLSCSQTLNHNVMYWYQQKSSQAPKLLFHYYDKDFNNEADTPDNFQSRRPNTSFCFLDIRSPGLGDTAMYLCATSKERQGLTYEQYFGPGTRLTVT.

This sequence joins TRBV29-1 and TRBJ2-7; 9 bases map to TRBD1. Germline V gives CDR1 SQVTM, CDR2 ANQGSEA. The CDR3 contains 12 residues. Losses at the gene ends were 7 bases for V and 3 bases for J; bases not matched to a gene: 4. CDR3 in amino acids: CSAGTGNYEQYF. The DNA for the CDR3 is TGCAGCGCGGGGACAGGGAACTACGAGCAGTACTTC.

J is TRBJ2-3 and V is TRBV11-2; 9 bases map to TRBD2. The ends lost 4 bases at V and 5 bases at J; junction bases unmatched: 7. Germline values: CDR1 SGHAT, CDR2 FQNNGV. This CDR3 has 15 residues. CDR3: CASSSRGGRVDTQYF. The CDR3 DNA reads TGTGCCAGCAGCTCGCGGGGGGGCCGGGTAGATACGCAGTATTTT. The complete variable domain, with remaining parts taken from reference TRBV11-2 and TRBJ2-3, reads EAGVAQSPRYKIIEKRQSVAFWCNPISGHATLYWYQQILGQGPKLLIQFQNNGVVDDSQLPKDRFSAERLKGVDSTLKIQPAKLEDSAVYLCASSSRGGRVDTQYFGPGTRLTVL.

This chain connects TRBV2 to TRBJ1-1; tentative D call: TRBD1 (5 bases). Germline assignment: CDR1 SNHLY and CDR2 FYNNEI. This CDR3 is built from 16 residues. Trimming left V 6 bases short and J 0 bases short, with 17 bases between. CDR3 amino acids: CASRLQDRRMNTEAFF. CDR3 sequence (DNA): TGTGCCAGCAGATTACAGGACCGCCGTATGAACACTGAAGCTTTCTTT.

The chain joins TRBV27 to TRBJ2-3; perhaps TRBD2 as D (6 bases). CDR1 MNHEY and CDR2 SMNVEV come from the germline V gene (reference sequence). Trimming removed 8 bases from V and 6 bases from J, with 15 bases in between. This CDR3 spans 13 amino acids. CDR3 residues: CASRGGVRDTQYF. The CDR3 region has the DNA TGTGCCAGCCGTGGAGGGGTCCGGGATACGCAGTATTTT.

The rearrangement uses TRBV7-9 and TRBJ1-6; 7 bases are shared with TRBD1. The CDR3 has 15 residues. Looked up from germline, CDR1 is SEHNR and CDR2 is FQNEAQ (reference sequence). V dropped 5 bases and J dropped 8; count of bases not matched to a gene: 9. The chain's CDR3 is CASSIHRGADSPLHF. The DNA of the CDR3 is TGTGCCAGCAGCATCCACAGGGGCGCGGATTCACCCCTCCACTTT.

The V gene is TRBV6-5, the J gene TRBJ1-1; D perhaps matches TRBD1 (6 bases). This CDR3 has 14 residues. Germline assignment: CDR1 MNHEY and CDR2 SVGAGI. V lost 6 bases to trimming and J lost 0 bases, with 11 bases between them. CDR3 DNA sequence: TGTGCCAGCAGCCAACAGGGATTGAACACTGAAGCTTTCTTT. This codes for CASSQQGLNTEAFF.

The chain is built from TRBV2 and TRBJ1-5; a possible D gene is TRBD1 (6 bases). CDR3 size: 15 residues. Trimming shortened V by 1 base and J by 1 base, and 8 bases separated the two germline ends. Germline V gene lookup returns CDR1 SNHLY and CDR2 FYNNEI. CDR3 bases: TGTGCCAGCAGTGAAGACGGACAGAGCAATCAGCCCCAGCATTTT. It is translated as CASSEDGQSNQPQHF.

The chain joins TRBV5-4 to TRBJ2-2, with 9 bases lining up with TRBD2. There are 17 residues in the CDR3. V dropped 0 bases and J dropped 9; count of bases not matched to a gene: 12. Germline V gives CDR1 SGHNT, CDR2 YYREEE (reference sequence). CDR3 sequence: CASSLDSAGGPGRELFF. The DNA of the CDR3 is TGTGCCAGCAGCTTGGATTCGGCGGGGGGGCCTGGGAGGGAGCTGTTTTTT. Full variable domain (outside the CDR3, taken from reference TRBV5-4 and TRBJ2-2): ETGVTQSPTHLIKTRGQQVTLRCSSQSGHNTVSWYQQALGQGPQFIFQYYREEENGRGNFPPRFSGLQFPNYSSELNVNALELDDSALYLCASSLDSAGGPGRELFFGEGSRLTVL.

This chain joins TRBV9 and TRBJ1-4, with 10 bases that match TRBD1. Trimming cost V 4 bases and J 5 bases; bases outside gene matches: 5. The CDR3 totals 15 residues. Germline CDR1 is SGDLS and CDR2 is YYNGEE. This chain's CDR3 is CASSPPGQGNEKLFF. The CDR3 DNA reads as TGTGCCAGCAGCCCTCCGGGACAGGGGAATGAAAAACTGTTTTTT.

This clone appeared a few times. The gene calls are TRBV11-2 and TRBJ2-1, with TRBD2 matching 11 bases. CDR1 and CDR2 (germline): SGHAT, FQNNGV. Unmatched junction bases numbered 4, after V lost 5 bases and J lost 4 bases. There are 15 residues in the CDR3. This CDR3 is CASSLSGGEYNEQFF. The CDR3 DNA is TGTGCCAGCAGCCTTAGCGGGGGGGAGTACAATGAGCAGTTCTTC.

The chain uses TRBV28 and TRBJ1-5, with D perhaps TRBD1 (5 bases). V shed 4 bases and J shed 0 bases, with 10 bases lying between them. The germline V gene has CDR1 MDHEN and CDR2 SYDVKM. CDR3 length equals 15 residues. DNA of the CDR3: TGTGCCAGCAGTTCCCGGGGGAATAGCAATCAGCCCCAGCATTTT. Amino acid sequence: CASSSRGNSNQPQHF.

The CDR3: CASTGQGSGPQHF. In nucleotides, the CDR3 is TGTGCCAGCACCGGACAGGGCTCCGGGCCCCAGCATTTT. The V and J genes are TRBV2 and TRBJ1-5; 8 bases line up with TRBD1. V shed 7 bases, J shed 9 bases, and the junction held 8 bases outside the gene matches. This CDR3 spans 13 amino acids. Germline values: CDR1 SNHLY, CDR2 FYNNEI.

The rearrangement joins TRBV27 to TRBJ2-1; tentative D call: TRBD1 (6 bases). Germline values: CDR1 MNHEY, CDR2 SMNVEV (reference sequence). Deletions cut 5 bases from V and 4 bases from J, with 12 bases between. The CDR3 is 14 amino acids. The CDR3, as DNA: TGTGCCAGCAGTGACGGGACACATTACAATGAGCAGTTCTTC. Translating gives CASSDGTHYNEQFF.

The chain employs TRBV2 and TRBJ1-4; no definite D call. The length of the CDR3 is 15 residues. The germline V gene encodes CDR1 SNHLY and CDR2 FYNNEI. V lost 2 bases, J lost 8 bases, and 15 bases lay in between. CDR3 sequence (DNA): TGTGCCAGCAGTGAAACCTCCGCTCGGGGAGAAAAACTGTTTTTT. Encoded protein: CASSETSARGEKLFF.

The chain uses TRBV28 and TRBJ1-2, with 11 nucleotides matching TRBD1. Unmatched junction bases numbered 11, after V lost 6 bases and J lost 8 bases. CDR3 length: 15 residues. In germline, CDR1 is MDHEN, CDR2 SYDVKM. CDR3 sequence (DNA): TGTGCCAGCAGCCCACCCCCGGGACAGGGGGAAGGCTACACCTTC. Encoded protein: CASSPPPGQGEGYTF.

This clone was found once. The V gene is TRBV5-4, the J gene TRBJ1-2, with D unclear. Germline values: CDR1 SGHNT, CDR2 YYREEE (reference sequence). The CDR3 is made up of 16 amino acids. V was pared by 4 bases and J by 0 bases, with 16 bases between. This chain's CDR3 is CASSEEHAMANYGYTF. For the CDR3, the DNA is TGTGCCAGCAGCGAGGAACACGCGATGGCTAACTATGGCTACACCTTC.

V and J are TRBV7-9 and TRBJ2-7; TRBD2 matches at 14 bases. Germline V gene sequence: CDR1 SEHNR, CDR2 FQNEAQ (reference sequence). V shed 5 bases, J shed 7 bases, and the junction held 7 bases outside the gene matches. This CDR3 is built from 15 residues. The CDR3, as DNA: TGTGCCAGCAGCCCGGGACTAGCGGGGGCAAGGGAGCAGTACGTC. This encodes CASSPGLAGAREQYV.